This T cell receptor (beta chain) emerged from a study of blood T cell repertoires in COVID-19. Overall study context: T cells, B-cell-depleted T cells, or PBMCs provided the cDNA or gDNA that served as material.

Germline CDR1 ENHRY, CDR2 SYGVKD. The CDR3 extends over 13 amino acids. The ends were cut back, 11 bases at V and 8 bases at J, with 19 bases in the middle. TCRdb keeps only in-frame clones here, not all; method: immunoSEQ multiplex PCR. The sample lists under 200,000 clones, over 80% occurring once. The V call is TRBV10-3, the J call TRBJ2-1; weak D call: TRBD2 (5 bases). This receptor was taken from a woman aged 25 to 45 who had been exposed to COVID-19. Source material: PBMCs or T cells enriched from blood (not recorded which). DNA for the CDR3: TGTGCCGTTTTCGCGGACTCCCCGTATGAGCAGTTCTTC. It specifies CAVFADSPYEQFF.